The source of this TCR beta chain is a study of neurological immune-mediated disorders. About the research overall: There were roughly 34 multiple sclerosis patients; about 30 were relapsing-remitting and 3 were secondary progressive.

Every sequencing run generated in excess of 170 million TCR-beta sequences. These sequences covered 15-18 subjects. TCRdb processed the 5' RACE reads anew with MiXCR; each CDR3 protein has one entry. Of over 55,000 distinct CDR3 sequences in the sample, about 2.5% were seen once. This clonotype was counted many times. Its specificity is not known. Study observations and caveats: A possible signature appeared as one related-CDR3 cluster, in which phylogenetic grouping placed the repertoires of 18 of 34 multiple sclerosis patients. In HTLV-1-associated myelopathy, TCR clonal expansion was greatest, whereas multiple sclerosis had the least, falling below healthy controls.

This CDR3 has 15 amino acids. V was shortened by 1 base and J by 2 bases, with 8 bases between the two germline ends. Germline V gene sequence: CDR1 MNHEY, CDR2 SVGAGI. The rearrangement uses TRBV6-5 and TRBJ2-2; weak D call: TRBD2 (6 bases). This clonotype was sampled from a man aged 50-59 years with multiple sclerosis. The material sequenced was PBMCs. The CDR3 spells CASSYWGLNTGELFF. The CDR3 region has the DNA TGTGCCAGCAGTTACTGGGGACTCAACACCGGGGAGCTGTTTTTT.